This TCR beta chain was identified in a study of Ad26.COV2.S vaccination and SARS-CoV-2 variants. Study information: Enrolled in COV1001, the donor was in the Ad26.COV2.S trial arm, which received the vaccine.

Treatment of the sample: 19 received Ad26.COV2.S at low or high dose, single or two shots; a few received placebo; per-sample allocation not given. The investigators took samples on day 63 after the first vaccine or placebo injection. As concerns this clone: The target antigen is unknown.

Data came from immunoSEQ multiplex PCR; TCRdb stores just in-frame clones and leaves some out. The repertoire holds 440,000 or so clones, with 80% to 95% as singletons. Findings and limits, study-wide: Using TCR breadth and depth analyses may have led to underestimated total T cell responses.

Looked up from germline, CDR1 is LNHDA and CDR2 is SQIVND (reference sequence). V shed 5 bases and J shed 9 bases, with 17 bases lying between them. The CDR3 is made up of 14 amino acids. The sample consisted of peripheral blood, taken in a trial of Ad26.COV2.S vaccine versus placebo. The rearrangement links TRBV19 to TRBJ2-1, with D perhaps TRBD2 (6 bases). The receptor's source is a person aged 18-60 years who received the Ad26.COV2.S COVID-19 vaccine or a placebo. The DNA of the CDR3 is TGTGCCAGTAGTGAAACCGGGGGTTTCAGTGAGCAGTTCTTC. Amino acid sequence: CASSETGGFSEQFF.